Presented here are 22 T cell receptor beta chains from one specimen sequenced in a study of regulatory and conventional T cells in RAG deficiency (TCRdb year 2017). Library generation was performed with the immunoSEQ multiplex PCR assay. Entries here come from immuneACCESS through TCRdb and include only in-frame sequences with V and J called. Some clones fail to appear in such tables; in the studies checked, an unresolved V gene covers under half of the shortfall, and the cause of the remainder is unknown. The sample has around 10,000 clones on record, 70% to 90% of them singletons. Of the sample, 1% to 1.5% is held by the ten largest clones. Regulatory T cells were purified from blood as CD4+CD25-high CD127-low cells before genomic DNA extraction. The sample was also linked to a second study, of regulatory T cells. The other study reports the following: In the multiplex PCR, 52 forward TRBV primers and 13 reverse TRBJ primers were used, and assay-based and computational corrections were applied for amplification bias.

The sequencing sample was made of Tregs sorted from blood. These receptors all come from a human donor in good health.

The rearrangement links TRBV19 to TRBJ1-1; D is unresolved. The CDR3 has 15 residues. Trimming took 1 base from V and 3 from J, leaving 12 bases between them. Germline V gene data show CDR1 as LNHDA and CDR2 as SQIVND (reference sequence). CDR3 bases: TGTGCCAGTAGTATAGGCAAGGGATGGTACACTGAAGCTTTCTTT. Protein sequence: CASSIGKGWYTEAFF.

The count of this clone is one. This chain connects TRBV6-5 to TRBJ1-2, with a possible D match to TRBD1 (6 bases). Trimming removed 7 bases at V and 2 bases at J, with 14 bases between. Germline lookup yields CDR1 MNHEY and CDR2 SVGAGI. This CDR3 has 14 residues. CDR3 in amino acids: CASKPAGQNYGYTF. CDR3 bases: TGTGCCAGCAAACCCGCCGGACAGAACTATGGCTACACCTTC.

The chain carries TRBV15 and TRBJ2-5, with 7 nucleotides matching TRBD1. The V gene's germline CDR1 is LNHNV and CDR2 YYDKDF (reference sequence). The CDR3 runs 14 residues. Trimming cost V 5 bases and J 1 base; bases outside gene matches: 4. As DNA, the CDR3 is TGTGCCACCAGCGAACAGGGGCCCCAAGAGACCCAGTACTTC. It specifies CATSEQGPQETQYF.

The chain links TRBV10-2 to TRBJ2-7, with 8 bases matching TRBD2. The CDR3 runs 13 residues. Germline V gene data show CDR1 as WSHSY and CDR2 as SAAADI. Trimming took 5 bases from V and 6 from J; bases not matched to a gene: 6. CDR3 amino acids: CASSTAGGLEQYF. Written as DNA, the CDR3 is TGCGCCAGCAGTACCGCGGGGGGTCTCGAGCAGTACTTC.

The V gene is TRBV6-5, the J gene TRBJ1-5; 8 bases are a match to TRBD1. V shed 6 bases, J shed 2 bases, and the junction held 6 bases outside the gene matches. This CDR3 spans 15 amino acids. Germline V CDR1 and CDR2: MNHEY, SVGAGI. This chain's CDR3 is CASRRQGFGNQPQHF. CDR3 DNA sequence: TGTGCCAGCAGGAGACAGGGGTTTGGCAATCAGCCCCAGCATTTT.

The chain carries TRBV19 and TRBJ1-1; D might be TRBD1 (6 bases). Germline V gene lookup returns CDR1 LNHDA and CDR2 SQIVND (reference sequence). This CDR3 region has 18 residues. The V end was cut by 3 bases, the J end by 0 bases, with 20 bases between. CDR3 sequence (DNA): TGTGCCAGTAGTATCTATCCGGGACATTACCTACTGAACACTGAAGCTTTCTTT. Amino acid sequence: CASSIYPGHYLLNTEAFF.

The chain joins TRBV6-1 to TRBJ2-7; TRBD1 might be the D (5 bases). CDR1 and CDR2 (germline): MNHNS, SASEGT. Trimming cost V 1 base and J 0 bases, with 7 bases left between them. CDR3 length: 14 amino acids. CDR3 nucleotide sequence: TGTGCCAGCAGTGAAGAAGGGGCCTCCTACGAGCAGTACTTC. Translating gives CASSEEGASYEQYF.

This chain uses TRBV5-4 with TRBJ2-7; TRBD2 might be the D (6 bases). V dropped 5 bases and J dropped 2 bases, with 14 bases sitting between them. The germline CDR1 and CDR2 sequences are SGHNT and YYREEE (reference sequence). There are 14 residues in the CDR3. The CDR3 region is CASRGRGGAYEQYF. The CDR3 DNA is TGTGCCAGCAGGGGACGAGGAGGGGCCTACGAGCAGTACTTC.

The chain uses TRBV10-3 and TRBJ1-2, with D unresolved. Germline lookup yields CDR1 ENHRY and CDR2 SYGVKD. The CDR3 runs to 13 residues. The V and J ends lost 0 bases and 4 bases respectively, with 6 bases between them. In nucleotides, the CDR3 is TGTGCCATCAGTGAGTCGGGCAGCTATGGCTACACCTTC. This encodes CAISESGSYGYTF.

The rearrangement links TRBV9 to TRBJ1-6; the D is unclear. This CDR3 spans 15 amino acids. The V end was cut by 0 bases, the J end by 5 bases, with 9 bases between. The germline V gene has CDR1 SGDLS and CDR2 YYNGEE. CDR3 coding DNA: TGTGCCAGCAGCGTAGACAGCTACCATAATTCACCCCTCCACTTT. Its translation is CASSVDSYHNSPLHF. Together with reference TRBV9 and TRBJ1-6, the CDR3 gives the full variable domain: DSGVTQTPKHLITATGQRVTLRCSPRSGDLSVYWYQQSLDQGLQFLIQYYNGEERAKGNILERFSAQQFPDLHSELNLSSLELGDSALYFCASSVDSYHNSPLHFGNGTRLTVT.

The chain combines TRBV6-5 with TRBJ1-1; a possible D gene is TRBD1 (6 bases). CDR1 is MNHEY and CDR2 is SVGAGI in the germline V gene. The CDR3 is 14 amino acids. Trimming removed 6 bases from V and 4 bases from J, with 15 bases in between. CDR3 sequence: CASRVGGGRTEAFF. In DNA, the CDR3 is TGTGCCAGCAGAGTTGGTGGGGGGCGCACTGAAGCTTTCTTT.

The V gene is TRBV7-9, the J gene TRBJ1-5; 10 positions match TRBD1. Germline trimming cut 5 bases from V and 5 bases from J; bases unmatched to any gene: 9. Germline loops: CDR1 SEHNR, CDR2 FQNEAQ (reference sequence). This CDR3 is built from 16 residues. The CDR3 DNA reads TGTGCCAGCAGCAGCTCGACCGGGACAGGGGATCAGCCCCAGCATTTT. As protein: CASSSSTGTGDQPQHF.

The genes are TRBV18 and TRBJ2-5; the match to TRBD1 covers 11 bases. CDR3 length equals 15 residues. With 5 bases clipped from V and 5 bases from J, the junction kept 7 bases outside the gene matches. CDR1 KGHSH and CDR2 LQKENI come from the germline V gene. The CDR3 DNA reads as TGTGCCAGCTCAGGAGGACAGGGGGCCGGGGAGACCCAGTACTTC. Translation: CASSGGQGAGETQYF.

V and J are TRBV7-2 and TRBJ2-3, with D unresolved. Germline V gene sequence: CDR1 SGHTA, CDR2 FQGNSA. This CDR3 is 14 amino acids long. Trimming took 1 base from V and 2 from J, leaving 7 bases between them. CDR3 DNA: TGTGCCAGCAGCTTAGAGCGCCTCACAGATACGCAGTATTTT. Translating gives CASSLERLTDTQYF.

The rearrangement uses TRBV2 and TRBJ1-3; 10 bases match TRBD1. J gave up 3 bases and V 6 bases, and 8 bases lay outside the gene matches. The germline gives CDR1 SNHLY, CDR2 FYNNEI. The CDR3 is 16 residues long. The CDR3 region has the DNA TGTGCCAGCAGATCCGGGACAGGGGTTGGTGGAAACACCATATATTTT. This sequence encodes CASRSGTGVGGNTIYF.

The rearrangement joins TRBV2 to TRBJ1-5, with D perhaps matching TRBD1 (5 bases). V lost 2 bases and J 7 bases, leaving 12 bases between the germline ends. CDR1 and CDR2 from the germline V gene are SNHLY and FYNNEI. This CDR3 region has 14 residues. DNA of the CDR3: TGTGCCAGCAGTGAAACAACGGGGGAACAGCCCCAGCATTTT. Amino acid sequence: CASSETTGEQPQHF.

The genes are TRBV27 and TRBJ1-2; no clear D. CDR3 size: 13 residues. Germline lookup yields CDR1 MNHEY and CDR2 SMNVEV (reference sequence). V gave up 6 bases and J gave up 8 bases, with 16 bases separating them. The CDR3 DNA reads as TGTGCCAGCAGACGTTCGGGCGCAACGGGCTACACCTTC. This codes for CASRRSGATGYTF.

This sequence joins TRBV9 and TRBJ2-3, with 7 bases identical to TRBD1. CDR3 length: 15 residues. V shed 6 bases, J shed 2 bases, and the junction held 9 bases outside the gene matches. Germline CDR1 is SGDLS and CDR2 is YYNGEE. The CDR3 spells CASTKGAGATDTQYF. In DNA, the CDR3 is TGTGCCAGCACCAAGGGGGCAGGGGCCACAGATACGCAGTATTTT.

The rearrangement uses TRBV29-1 and TRBJ2-7, with a tentative D call TRBD1 (5 bases). V shed 7 bases and J shed 3 bases, with 16 bases lying between them. This CDR3 region has 13 residues. In germline, CDR1 is SQVTM, CDR2 ANQGSEA. The CDR3 DNA reads as TGCAGCGCGGTAGGGGCTAGTCTCTACGAGCAGTACTTC. Its protein is CSAVGASLYEQYF.

This clone appeared a few times. V usage is TRBV6-5 and J usage is TRBJ2-7; possible D gene TRBD2, 6 bases. The CDR3 has 15 residues. CDR1 and CDR2 (germline): MNHEY, SVGAGI. Trimming removed 2 bases from V and 2 bases from J, with 13 bases in between. CDR3 residues: CASSYGTHPTYEQYF. As DNA, the CDR3 is TGTGCCAGCAGTTACGGGACTCACCCCACCTACGAGCAGTACTTC.

This chain links TRBV13 with TRBJ1-2; D not certain. V was clipped by 5 bases and J by 7 bases, with 14 bases between them. This CDR3 region has 13 residues. Germline V CDR1 and CDR2: PRHDT, FYEKMQ (reference sequence). CDR3 DNA sequence: TGTGCCAGCAGCCTTCAACGAGGTAGTGGCTACACCTTC. Amino acid sequence: CASSLQRGSGYTF.

The rearrangement uses TRBV19 and TRBJ2-1, with 11 bases aligning to TRBD2. The J segment lost 5 bases and the V segment lost 3 bases, leaving 9 bases of the junction unmatched. CDR3 size: 17 residues. In germline, CDR1 is LNHDA, CDR2 SQIVND (reference sequence). CDR3 protein: CASSIFPGLAGDNEQFF. The CDR3 coding sequence is TGTGCCAGTAGTATTTTCCCCGGACTAGCGGGTGACAATGAGCAGTTCTTC.